This T cell receptor beta chain was obtained from a study of T cell repertoires in cytomegalovirus infection. Background on the study: Public TCR beta signature analysis indicated the presence of both CMV infection and matching HLA type. Whole-study findings and limits: HLA-C-restricted CMV clonotypes gave the most frequent clonotype in two of eight donors. Cumulative frequency of public TCR beta families picked out carriers of CMV plus the relevant HLA.

TCRdb re-derived calls from the reads in MiXCR, one entry per CDR3 protein. The table has roughly 730,000 distinct CDR3 sequences, 33% seen once. About this clonotype itself: Antigen unknown.

The sequence was obtained from a human donor in good health (CMV status not recorded). Some clones in this sample may be carry-over from other donors' samples. This material consisted of cultured PBMCs, taken from culture after CMV antigen stimulation.

The CDR3 sequence: CASSNGPEYEQYF. CDR3 nucleotide sequence: TGTGCCAGCAGCAATGGTCCGGAATACGAGCAGTACTTC. The chain joins TRBV7-2 to TRBJ2-7; D ambiguous. Germline V gene sequence: CDR1 SGHTA, CDR2 FQGNSA. The CDR3 length is 13 residues. V was pared by 5 bases and J by 4 bases, with 12 bases between.